The clone carrying this T cell receptor beta chain was picked up a small number of times. The data originate from a study of OX40 agonist ivuxolimab in advanced cancers. Germline values: CDR1 ENHRY, CDR2 SYGVKD. This CDR3 has 14 amino acids. V was shortened by 2 bases and J by 2 bases, with 9 bases between the two germline ends. Assay: immunoSEQ multiplex PCR; the TCRdb copy retains only in-frame clones and omits some. The table has about 64,000 clones, around 89% seen once. This specimen consisted of CD4+ or CD8+ T cells sorted from blood, obtained in a trial of the OX40 agonist ivuxolimab. This sequence originates from an adult with an advanced solid tumor such as melanoma, head and neck, liver or kidney cancer. The J gene is TRBJ2-5, the V gene TRBV10-3; D call uncertain. CDR3 sequence: CAISEPPWQETQYF. CDR3 sequence (DNA): TGTGCCATCAGTGAGCCCCCATGGCAAGAGACCCAGTACTTC.